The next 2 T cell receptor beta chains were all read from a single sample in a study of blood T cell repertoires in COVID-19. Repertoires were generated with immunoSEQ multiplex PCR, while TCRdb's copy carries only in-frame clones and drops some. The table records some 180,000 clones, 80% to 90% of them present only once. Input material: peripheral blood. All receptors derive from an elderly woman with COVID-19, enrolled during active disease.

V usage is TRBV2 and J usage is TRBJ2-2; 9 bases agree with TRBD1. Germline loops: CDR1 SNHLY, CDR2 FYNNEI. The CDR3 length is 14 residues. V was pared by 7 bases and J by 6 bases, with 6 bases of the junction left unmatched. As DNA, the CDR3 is TGTGCCAGCACCACAGGGGGCGGGCCCGGGGAGCTGTTTTTT. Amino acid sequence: CASTTGGGPGELFF.

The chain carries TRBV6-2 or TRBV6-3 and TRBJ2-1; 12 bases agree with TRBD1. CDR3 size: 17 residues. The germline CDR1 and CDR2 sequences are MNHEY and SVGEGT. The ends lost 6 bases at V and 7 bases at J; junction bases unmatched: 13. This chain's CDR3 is CASSHPPGQGAVNEQFF. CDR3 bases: TGTGCCAGCAGCCACCCCCCGGGACAGGGGGCAGTTAATGAGCAGTTCTTC.